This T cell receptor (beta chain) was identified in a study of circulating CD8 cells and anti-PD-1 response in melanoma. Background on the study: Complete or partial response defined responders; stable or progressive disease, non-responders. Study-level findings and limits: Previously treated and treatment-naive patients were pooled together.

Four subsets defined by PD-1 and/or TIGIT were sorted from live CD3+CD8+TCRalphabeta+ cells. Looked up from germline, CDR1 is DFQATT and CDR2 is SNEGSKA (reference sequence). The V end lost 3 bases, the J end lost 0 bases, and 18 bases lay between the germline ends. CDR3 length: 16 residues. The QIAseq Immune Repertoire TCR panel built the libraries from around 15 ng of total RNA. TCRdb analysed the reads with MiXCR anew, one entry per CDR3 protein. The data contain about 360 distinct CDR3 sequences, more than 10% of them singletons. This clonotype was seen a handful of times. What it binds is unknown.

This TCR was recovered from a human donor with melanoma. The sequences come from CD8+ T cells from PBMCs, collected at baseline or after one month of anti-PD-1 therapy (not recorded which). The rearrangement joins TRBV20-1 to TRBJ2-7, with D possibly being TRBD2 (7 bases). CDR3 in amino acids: CSARGAGARNSYEQYF. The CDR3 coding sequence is TGCAGTGCTAGGGGGGCGGGAGCGAGGAACTCCTACGAGCAGTACTTC.